This T cell receptor beta chain was captured in a study of blood T cell repertoires in COVID-19. Sequencing was performed with immunoSEQ multiplex PCR; in TCRdb, only in-frame clones are kept and a portion is missing. The sample has 250,000 or so clones, approximately 83% seen once; the top ten hold 1.5% to 2%. The germline V gene has CDR1 SGHRS and CDR2 YFSETQ. CDR3 size: 13 residues. V was pared by 0 bases and J by 4 bases, with 7 bases between. The sample taken for sequencing was PBMCs or T cells enriched from blood (not recorded which). This receptor was taken from a woman in her fifties or sixties who had recovered from COVID-19. This chain links TRBV5-1 with TRBJ1-2, with TRBD1 as a possible D gene (6 bases). The CDR3 reads CASSLEDSYGYTF. The CDR3 coding sequence is TGCGCCAGCAGCTTGGAGGACAGCTATGGCTACACCTTC.